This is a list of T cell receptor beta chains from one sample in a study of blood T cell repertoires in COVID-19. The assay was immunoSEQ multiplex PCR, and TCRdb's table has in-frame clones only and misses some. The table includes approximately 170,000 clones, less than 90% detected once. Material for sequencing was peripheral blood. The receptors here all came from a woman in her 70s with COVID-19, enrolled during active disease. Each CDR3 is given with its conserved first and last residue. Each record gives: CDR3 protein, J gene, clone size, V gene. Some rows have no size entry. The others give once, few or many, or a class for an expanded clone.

CASSLFTGGYNEQFF	TRBJ2-1	.	TRBV5-6
CATRDILSGANVLTF	TRBJ2-6	.	TRBV15
CASSYSPGPNQPQHF	TRBJ1-5	.	TRBV6-5
CASSFAQGPDTQYF	TRBJ2-3	.	TRBV5-4
CATGQASTDTQYF	TRBJ2-3	once	TRBV6-5
CASSTGQANGNTIYF	TRBJ1-3	.	TRBV2
CASKTQGVGDYGYTF	TRBJ1-2	.	TRBV2
CATMSTEAFF	TRBJ1-1	.	TRBV19
CASSLAFVDFNGYTF	TRBJ1-2	once	TRBV5-1
CASRNGQTMRYEQYF	TRBJ2-7	.	TRBV6-6
CAISEGQGAYNEQFF	TRBJ2-1	.	TRBV10-3
CASTPSGKGKSGELFF	TRBJ2-2	few	TRBV28
CASSERGTYGYTF	TRBJ1-2	once	TRBV25-1
CASSYRTAENTIYF	TRBJ1-3	once	TRBV6-5
CATSVLSLEGSYEQYF	TRBJ2-7	.	TRBV15
CASSRQLNTEAFF	TRBJ1-1	.	TRBV9
CASSPPGLAKGGELFF	TRBJ2-2	few	TRBV4-1